This T cell receptor (beta chain) was sequenced during a study of blood T cells in healthy people across ages. CDR3 length: 16 residues. Germline CDR1 MDHEN, CDR2 SYDVKM. V dropped 3 bases and J dropped 0 bases, with 15 bases sitting between them. Using a J-beta primer mix together with a sample-barcoded 5' primer, a second PCR was run for roughly 6 to 11 cycles. MiXCR was run by TCRdb on the 5' RACE reads, yielding one entry per CDR3 protein. The sample lists 1.5 million to 2 million distinct CDR3 sequences, 40% to 55% occurring once. The sequencing sample was made of blood. The clonotype comes from a woman aged 40 to 49 in good health. V gene TRBV28 combines with J gene TRBJ2-7; D possibly corresponds to TRBD1 (5 bases). The CDR3 coding sequence is TGTGCCAGCAGTTTGGGTGACAGCCTCTACTCCTACGAGCAGTACTTC. It codes for CASSLGDSLYSYEQYF.